The 5 T cell receptor beta chains given below trace back to one sample, sequenced in a study of response to subunit inactivated influenza vaccine. From the RT-PCR reads, TCRdb called clonotypes with MiXCR, one entry per CDR3 protein. The sample lists fewer than 800,000 distinct CDR3 sequences, 15% to 19% occurring once. Specimen: PBMCs from blood, collected 11 to 12 days after vaccination. The receptors were sampled from a middle-aged man who received an inactivated influenza vaccine.

This clonotype was counted between two and nine times. The genes are TRBV6-1 and TRBJ2-1, with 9 nucleotides matching TRBD2. V trimming: 5 bases; J trimming: 5 bases; junction bases outside the gene matches: 10. Germline CDR1 is MNHNS and CDR2 is SASEGT. CDR3 length: 16 amino acids. The DNA of the CDR3 is TGTGCCAGCAGTCCCGGCCCGGGACTAGCAAACAATGAGCAGTTCTTC. Encoded protein: CASSPGPGLANNEQFF.

Only a few counts were recorded for this clonotype. This chain connects TRBV12-3 or TRBV12-4 to TRBJ2-7; 7 nucleotides align to TRBD2. The CDR3 runs 13 residues. Trimming removed 3 bases from V and 2 bases from J; junction bases left unmatched: 1. CDR3 protein: CASSFGRPYEQYF. The DNA for the CDR3 is TGTGCCAGCAGTTTCGGGAGGCCCTACGAGCAGTACTTC.

This clonotype was recorded many times. The CDR3, as DNA: TGTGCCAGCTCCTTTGGCGGGATCGGAGGCCATGAGCAGTTCTTC. Its translation is CASSFGGIGGHEQFF. The chain couples TRBV19 to TRBJ2-1; D is perhaps TRBD2 (6 bases). Germline V gene lookup returns CDR1 LNHDA and CDR2 SQIVND (reference sequence). Between the trimmed V and J ends, which lost 9 bases and 8 bases, there was a span of 23 bases. CDR3 length: 15 amino acids. The full variable domain, rest sourced from reference TRBV19 and TRBJ2-1, is DGGITQSPKYLFRKEGQNVTLSCEQNLNHDAMYWYRQDPGQGLRLIYYSQIVNDFQKGDIAEGYSVSREKKESFPLTVTSAQKNPTAFYLCASSFGGIGGHEQFFGPGTRLTVL.

A single count supports this clonotype. This chain links TRBV7-2 with TRBJ1-2, with TRBD1 matching over 8 bases. This CDR3 is built from 13 residues. The V and J ends lost 2 bases and 4 bases, in that order; junction bases with no gene match: 0. In germline, CDR1 is SGHTA, CDR2 FQGNSA. The chain's CDR3 is CASSLQGAYGYTF. The CDR3 DNA reads TGTGCCAGCAGCTTACAGGGGGCCTATGGCTACACCTTC.

The chain combines TRBV12-3 or TRBV12-4 with TRBJ2-1; TRBD2 matches 10 bases. J gave up 4 bases and V 3 bases, and 6 bases lay outside the gene matches. CDR3 length: 16 residues. For the CDR3, the DNA is TGTGCCAGCAGTTTGGAGCGGGGGGGTGGATACAATGAGCAGTTCTTC. It codes for CASSLERGGGYNEQFF.